A single T cell receptor beta chain is shown here with its context. This clone was counted many times. Its antigen is still unknown. The read gets to within 3 residues of the CDR3 end, and the germline J gene fills in the rest. The data stem from a study of T cell clonality in common variable immunodeficiency (dated by TCRdb to between 2015 and 2017). Paper-wide results and their limitations: According to the authors, finding the cause of the higher clonality in CVID would require sequencing the repertoires of T cell subpopulations. Fewer deletions and N-nucleotide insertions were reportedly observed in CVID TCRbeta sequences, and highly modified clones with 13 or more V deletions were reportedly absent from CVID TCRbeta sequences. Differences among patients in the CVID cohort limited the correlations between repertoire features and clinical complications. Although equal DNA input was used, an average of roughly 89,000 unique sequences per sample was obtained for controls, compared with about 31,547 for CVID samples. Increased TCRbeta clonality was found in CVID subjects compared with healthy controls (t-test p = 0.018), with the increase being most characteristic of about a third of subjects. Healthy controls shared more TCRbeta clones with each other than CVID subjects shared among themselves (p < 0.0001).

CVID samples and control samples contributed equivalent amounts of genomic DNA as sequencing input. For every sample, a 60 bp segment covering the rearranged TCRbeta CDR3 region was amplified and then sequenced. The immunoSEQ assay, a bias-corrected multiplex PCR combined with high-throughput sequencing, was used to amplify TCRbeta. Per the source publication's procedure: Each unique nucleotide sequence was treated as a clone and annotated with V, D and J genes, copy number and frequency. Sequences were labeled productive if in frame, and non-productive if out of frame or containing stop codons. Clonality was calculated from Shannon's entropy as previously described. Mean CDR3 Kyte-Doolittle hydropathy was derived from the predicted amino acid sequences of productive clones. Scaled V gene usage was hierarchically clustered using Manhattan distance and complete linkage with the R hclust function. To assess clone sharing by CDR3 amino acid sequence, 12 repertoires per group were resampled over 100 rounds. The repertoires were searched for around 72 published EBV-specific and fewer than 250 published CMV-specific TCRbeta sequences. A couple of CVID samples that yielded fewer than 10,000 sequences were excluded from the analysis, so around 38 CVID repertoires were retained. In its TCRdb copy, this immuneACCESS table keeps in-frame sequences only and misses some clones. Where compared with another copy, unresolved V genes explain less than half of these, and the others have no known cause. V and J calls and clone size are as listed in that table; D and trimming were resolved from the DNA. There are about 52,000 clones in this sample, and none of them is a singleton. Of the sample, more than 3% is held by the ten largest clones.

Most CVID patients and most healthy controls were of Caucasian heritage. Heparinized peripheral whole blood samples of roughly 5 to 9 ml were obtained from each donor. TCRbeta CDR3 repertoires were sequenced from genomic DNA of adults with common variable immune deficiency (CVID) and healthy adult controls. The control group comprised 22 healthy adult volunteers, around twelve female and 10 male, aged roughly 20 to 75 years with a mean age of roughly 32. Diluted blood was density-centrifuged over Hypaque 1077 or Ficoll-Paque to isolate peripheral blood mononuclear cells. Genomic DNA was obtained from unsorted mononuclear cells through either Qiagen column purification or a centrifugation-based method. Measured from the cysteine to the phenylalanine, the CDR3 is 13 residues long. Of the CDR3's DNA, 30 bases were read; they are in frame from base 1. The V end gives up 3 bases and the J end 1 base, leaving 2 bases in the junction not matched to a gene. CDR1 and CDR2 are drawn from the germline V gene (reference sequence): DFQATT, SNEGSKA.

The sample taken for sequencing was peripheral blood mononuclear cells. This sequence uses TRBV20-1 and TRBJ2-7, and TRBD2 aligns with 8 junction nucleotides. This clonotype was sampled from a person aged 18 to 70 in good health. The CDR3 is CSARTSASYEQYF. Partial CDR3 DNA: TGCAGTGCTAGGACTAGCGCGTCCTACGAG.